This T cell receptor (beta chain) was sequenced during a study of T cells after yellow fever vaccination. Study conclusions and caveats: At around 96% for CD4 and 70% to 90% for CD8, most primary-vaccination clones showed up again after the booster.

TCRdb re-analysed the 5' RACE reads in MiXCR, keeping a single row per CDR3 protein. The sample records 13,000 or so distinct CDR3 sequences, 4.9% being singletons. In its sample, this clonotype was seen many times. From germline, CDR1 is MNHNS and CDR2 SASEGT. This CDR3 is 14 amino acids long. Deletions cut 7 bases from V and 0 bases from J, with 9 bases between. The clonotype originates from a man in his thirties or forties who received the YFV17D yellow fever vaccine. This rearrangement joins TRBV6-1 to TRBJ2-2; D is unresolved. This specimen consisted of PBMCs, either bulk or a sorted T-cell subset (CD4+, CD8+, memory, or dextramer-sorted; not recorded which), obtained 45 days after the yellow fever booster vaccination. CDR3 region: CASTGRSNTGELFF. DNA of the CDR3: TGTGCCAGCACTGGGCGGTCGAACACCGGGGAGCTGTTTTTT.